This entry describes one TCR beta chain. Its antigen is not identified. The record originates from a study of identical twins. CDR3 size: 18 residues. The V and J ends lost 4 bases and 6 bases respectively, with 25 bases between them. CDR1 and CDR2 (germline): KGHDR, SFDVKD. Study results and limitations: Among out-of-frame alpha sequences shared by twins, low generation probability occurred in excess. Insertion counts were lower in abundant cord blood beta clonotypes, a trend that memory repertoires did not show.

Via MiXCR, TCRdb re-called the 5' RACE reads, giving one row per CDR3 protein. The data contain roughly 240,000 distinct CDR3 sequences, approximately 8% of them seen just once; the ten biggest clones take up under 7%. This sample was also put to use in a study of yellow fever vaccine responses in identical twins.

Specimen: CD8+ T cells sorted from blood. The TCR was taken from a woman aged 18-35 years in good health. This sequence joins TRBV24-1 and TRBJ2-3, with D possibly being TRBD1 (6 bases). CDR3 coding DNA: TGTGCCACCAGTGACTACCCCTACAGGGACCTTGGTGTGGATACGCAGTATTTT. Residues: CATSDYPYRDLGVDTQYF.